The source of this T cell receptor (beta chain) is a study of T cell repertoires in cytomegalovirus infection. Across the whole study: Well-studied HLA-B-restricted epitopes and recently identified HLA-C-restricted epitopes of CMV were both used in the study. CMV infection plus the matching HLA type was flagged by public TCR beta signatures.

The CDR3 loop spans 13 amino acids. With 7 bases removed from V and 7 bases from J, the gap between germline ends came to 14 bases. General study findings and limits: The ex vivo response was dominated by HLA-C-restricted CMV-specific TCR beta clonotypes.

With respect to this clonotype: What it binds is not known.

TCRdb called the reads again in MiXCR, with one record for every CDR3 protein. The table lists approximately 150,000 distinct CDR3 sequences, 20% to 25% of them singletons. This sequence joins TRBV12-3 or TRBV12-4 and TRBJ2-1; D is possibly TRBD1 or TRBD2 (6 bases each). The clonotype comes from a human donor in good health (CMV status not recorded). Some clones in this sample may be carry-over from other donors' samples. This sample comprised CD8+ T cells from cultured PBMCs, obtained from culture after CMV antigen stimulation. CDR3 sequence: CASNWRGANEQFF. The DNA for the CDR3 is TGTGCCAGCAATTGGAGGGGGGCAAATGAGCAGTTCTTC.